This T cell receptor (beta chain) derives from a study of CD8+ T cells in alopecia areata. Germline loops: CDR1 SGHTA, CDR2 FQGNSA. CDR3 length equals 14 residues. V was clipped by 0 bases and J by 2 bases, with 7 bases between them. The study, taken as a whole, reports: Since there was just one nonresponder, nobody can yet say how baseline CD8+ expansion ties to response. Besides other cells, scalp samples also yield sequences of resident alphabeta T cells from normal skin. Researchers reported that TCR sharing among patients proved less clear than in mice, possibly HLA-linked. Especially in alopecia totalis/universalis, lesional scalp showed greater clonality than normal scalp did.

Regarding this clone: Its target is unknown.

After isolation, RNA underwent reverse transcription to generate cDNA as the sequencing template. Profiled with immunoSEQ multiplex PCR; TCRdb holds only in-frame clones, not every one. The sample holds about 210,000 clones; around 43% are singletons and the top ten take 2% to 3%. Treatment: oral pan-JAK inhibitor, 5-10 mg twice daily. This receptor was taken from a human donor with alopecia areata. This chain links TRBV7-2 with TRBJ1-1; no clear D. Sequenced material: CD4+ T cells sorted from blood, taken at approximately week 37, from a patient treated with tofacitinib. CDR3 protein: CASSLAAVNTEAFF. CDR3 nucleotide sequence: TGTGCCAGCAGCTTAGCGGCTGTCAACACTGAAGCTTTCTTT. The variable domain in full, completed from reference TRBV7-2 and TRBJ1-1, reads GAGVSQSPSNKVTEKGKDVELRCDPISGHTALYWYRQSLGQGLEFLIYFQGNSAPDKSGLPSDRFSAERTGGSVSTLTIQRTQQEDSAVYLCASSLAAVNTEAFFGQGTRLTVV.